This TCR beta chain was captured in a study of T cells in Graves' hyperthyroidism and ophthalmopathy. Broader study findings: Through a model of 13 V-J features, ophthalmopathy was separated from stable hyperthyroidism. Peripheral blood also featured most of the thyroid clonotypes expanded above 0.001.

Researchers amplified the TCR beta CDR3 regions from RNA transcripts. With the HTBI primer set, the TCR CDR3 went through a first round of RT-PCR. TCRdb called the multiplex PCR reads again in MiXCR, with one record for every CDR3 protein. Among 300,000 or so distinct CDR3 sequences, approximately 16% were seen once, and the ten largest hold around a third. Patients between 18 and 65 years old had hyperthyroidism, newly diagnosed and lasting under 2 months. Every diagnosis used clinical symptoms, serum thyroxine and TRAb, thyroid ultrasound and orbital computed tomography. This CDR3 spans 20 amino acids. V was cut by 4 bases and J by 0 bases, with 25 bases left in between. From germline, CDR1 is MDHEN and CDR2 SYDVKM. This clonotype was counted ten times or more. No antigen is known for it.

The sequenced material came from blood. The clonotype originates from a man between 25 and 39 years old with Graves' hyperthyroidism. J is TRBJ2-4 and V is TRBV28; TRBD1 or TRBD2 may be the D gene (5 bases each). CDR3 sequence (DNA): TGTGCCAGCAGTTCACCCTTCGGGACGCTCTCCTTCATAGCCAAAAACATTCAGTACTTC. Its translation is CASSSPFGTLSFIAKNIQYF.